This T cell receptor (beta chain) was identified during a study of blood T cell repertoires in COVID-19. Looking at the study overall: Material from acute and convalescent COVID-19 was sourced from the United States, Italy and Spain. Sample material is recorded as cDNA or gDNA derived from T cells, B-cell-depleted T cells, or PBMCs.

In the source study's methods: By means of reference gene primer amplification, nucleated cell counts were estimated. Repertoires were generated with immunoSEQ multiplex PCR, while TCRdb's copy carries only in-frame clones and drops some. Clonal size and the V and J genes are those of that table, whereas D and trimming came from the DNA. The table records 310,000 or so clones, roughly 87% of them present only once. This CDR3 has 13 residues. V was trimmed by 8 bases and J by 4 bases, leaving 15 bases between them. From germline, CDR1 is SEHNR and CDR2 FQNEAQ (reference sequence). Specimen: peripheral blood. The TCR comes from a woman aged 45-65 years who had recovered from COVID-19. The V call is TRBV7-9, the J call TRBJ2-7; the D is unclear. The CDR3 DNA reads as TGTGCCAGCGAGCCACTCGAGAAGTACGAGCAGTACTTC. This translates into CASEPLEKYEQYF. The full variable domain, its missing parts supplied by reference TRBV7-9 and TRBJ2-7, is DTGVSQNPRHKITKRGQNVTFRCDPISEHNRLYWYRQTLGQGPEFLTYFQNEAQLEKSRLLSDRFSAERPKGSFSTLEIQRTEQGDSAMYLCASEPLEKYEQYFGPGTRLTVT.